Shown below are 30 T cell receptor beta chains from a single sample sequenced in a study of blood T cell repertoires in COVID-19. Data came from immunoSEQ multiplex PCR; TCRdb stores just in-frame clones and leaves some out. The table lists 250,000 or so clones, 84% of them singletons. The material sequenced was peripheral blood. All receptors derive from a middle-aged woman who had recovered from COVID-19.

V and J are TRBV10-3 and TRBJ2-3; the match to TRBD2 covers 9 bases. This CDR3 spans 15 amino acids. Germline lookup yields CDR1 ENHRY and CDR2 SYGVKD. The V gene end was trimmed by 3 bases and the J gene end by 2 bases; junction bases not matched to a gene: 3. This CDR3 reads CAISEAGGNTDTQYF. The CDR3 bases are TGTGCCATCAGTGAAGCGGGGGGCAACACAGATACGCAGTATTTT.

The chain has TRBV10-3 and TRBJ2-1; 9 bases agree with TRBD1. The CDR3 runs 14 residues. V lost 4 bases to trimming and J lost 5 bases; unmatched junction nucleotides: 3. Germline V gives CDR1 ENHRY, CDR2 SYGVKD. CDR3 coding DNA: TGTGCCATCAGTGGCCGGGACAGGGACAATGAGCAGTTCTTC. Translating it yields CAISGRDRDNEQFF.

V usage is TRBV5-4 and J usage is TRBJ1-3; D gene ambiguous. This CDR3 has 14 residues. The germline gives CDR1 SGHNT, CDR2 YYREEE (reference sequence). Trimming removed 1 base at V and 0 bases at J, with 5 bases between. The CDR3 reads CASSLWASGNTIYF. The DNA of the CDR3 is TGTGCCAGCAGCTTGTGGGCCTCTGGAAACACCATATATTTT. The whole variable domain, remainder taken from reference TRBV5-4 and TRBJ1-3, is ETGVTQSPTHLIKTRGQQVTLRCSSQSGHNTVSWYQQALGQGPQFIFQYYREEENGRGNFPPRFSGLQFPNYSSELNVNALELDDSALYLCASSLWASGNTIYFGEGSWLTVV.

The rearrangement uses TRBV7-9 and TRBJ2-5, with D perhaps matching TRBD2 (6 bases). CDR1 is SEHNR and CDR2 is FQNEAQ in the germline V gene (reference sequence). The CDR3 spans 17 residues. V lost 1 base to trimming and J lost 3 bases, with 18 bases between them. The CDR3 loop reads CASSLGFRGGEKETQYF. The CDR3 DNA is TGTGCCAGCAGCTTAGGTTTCCGAGGAGGGGAAAAAGAGACCCAGTACTTC.

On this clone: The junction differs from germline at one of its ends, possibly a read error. CDR3 bases: TGTGCCAGCACGAGGGGGAGTGGGGCCAACATCCTGACTTTC. Encoded protein: CASTRGSGANILTF. This chain connects TRBV6-5 to TRBJ2-6; a possible D gene is TRBD1 (6 bases). This CDR3 comprises 14 residues. Per germline, CDR1 MNHEY and CDR2 SVGAGI.

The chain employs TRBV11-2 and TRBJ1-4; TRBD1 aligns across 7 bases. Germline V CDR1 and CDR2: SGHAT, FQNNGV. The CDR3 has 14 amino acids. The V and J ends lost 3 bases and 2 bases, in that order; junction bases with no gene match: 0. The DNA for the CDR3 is TGTGCCAGCAGCTTGGACAGGACTAATGAAAAACTGTTTTTT. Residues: CASSLDRTNEKLFF. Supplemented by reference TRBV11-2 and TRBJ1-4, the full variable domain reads EAGVAQSPRYKIIEKRQSVAFWCNPISGHATLYWYQQILGQGPKLLIQFQNNGVVDDSQLPKDRFSAERLKGVDSTLKIQPAKLEDSAVYLCASSLDRTNEKLFFGSGTQLSVL.

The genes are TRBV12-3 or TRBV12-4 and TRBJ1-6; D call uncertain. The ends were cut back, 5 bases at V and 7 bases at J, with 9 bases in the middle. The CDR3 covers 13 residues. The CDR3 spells CASSPGRNSPLHF. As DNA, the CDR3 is TGTGCCAGCAGTCCTGGGAGAAATTCACCCCTCCACTTT.

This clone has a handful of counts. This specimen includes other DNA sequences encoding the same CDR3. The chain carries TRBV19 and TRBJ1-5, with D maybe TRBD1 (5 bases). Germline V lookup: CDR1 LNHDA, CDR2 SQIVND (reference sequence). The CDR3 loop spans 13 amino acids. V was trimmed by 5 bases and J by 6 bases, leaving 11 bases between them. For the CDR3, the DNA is TGTGCCAGTAGTCCCGGCGGGGGTCAGCCCCAGCATTTT. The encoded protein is CASSPGGGQPQHF.

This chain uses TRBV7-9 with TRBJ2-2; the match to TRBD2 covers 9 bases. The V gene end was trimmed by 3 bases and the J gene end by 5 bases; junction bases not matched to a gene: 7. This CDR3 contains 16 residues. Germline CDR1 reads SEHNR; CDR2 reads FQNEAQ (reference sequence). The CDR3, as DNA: TGTGCCAGCAGCTTCTTAGTAGCGGGGGTTACCGGGGAGCTGTTTTTT. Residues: CASSFLVAGVTGELFF. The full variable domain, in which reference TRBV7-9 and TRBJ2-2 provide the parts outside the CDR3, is DTGVSQNPRHKITKRGQNVTFRCDPISEHNRLYWYRQTLGQGPEFLTYFQNEAQLEKSRLLSDRFSAERPKGSFSTLEIQRTEQGDSAMYLCASSFLVAGVTGELFFGEGSRLTVL.

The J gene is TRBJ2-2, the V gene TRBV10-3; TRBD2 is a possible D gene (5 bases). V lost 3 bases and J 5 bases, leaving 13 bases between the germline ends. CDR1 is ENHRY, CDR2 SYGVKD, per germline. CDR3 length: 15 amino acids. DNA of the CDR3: TGTGCCATCAGTGATGGGGTCACGGGGACCGGGGAGCTGTTTTTT. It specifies CAISDGVTGTGELFF.

In DNA, the CDR3 is TGTGCCAGCAGCACCGGACAGGGAGGTACCGTCTATGGCTACACCTTC. It specifies CASSTGQGGTVYGYTF. The V and J genes are TRBV5-5 and TRBJ1-2, with 8 bases that match TRBD1. V was pared by 4 bases and J by 4 bases, with 12 bases of the junction left unmatched. Germline CDR1 reads SGHKS; CDR2 reads YYEKEE (reference sequence). This CDR3 is 16 amino acids long.

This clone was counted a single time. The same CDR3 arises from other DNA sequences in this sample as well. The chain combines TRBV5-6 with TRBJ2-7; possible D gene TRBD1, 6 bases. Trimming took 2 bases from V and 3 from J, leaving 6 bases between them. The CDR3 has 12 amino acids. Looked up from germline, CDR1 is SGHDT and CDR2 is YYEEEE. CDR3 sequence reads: CASSLGGYEQYF. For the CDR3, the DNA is TGTGCCAGCAGCTTAGGGGGCTACGAGCAGTACTTC.

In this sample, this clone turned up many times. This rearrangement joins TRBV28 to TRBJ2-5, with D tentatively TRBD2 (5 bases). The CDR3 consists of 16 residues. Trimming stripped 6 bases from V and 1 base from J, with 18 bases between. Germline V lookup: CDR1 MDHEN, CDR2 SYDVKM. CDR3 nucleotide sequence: TGTGCCAGCAGCTACGGGATGTATGTCGCCCAAGAGACCCAGTACTTC. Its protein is CASSYGMYVAQETQYF.

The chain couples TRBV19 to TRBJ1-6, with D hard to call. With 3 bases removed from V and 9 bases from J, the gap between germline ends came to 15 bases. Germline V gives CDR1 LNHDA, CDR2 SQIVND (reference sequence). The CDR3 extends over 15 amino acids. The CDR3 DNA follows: TGTGCCAGTAGTATGGGCTCACTCGGACTTTCACCCCTCCACTTT. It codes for CASSMGSLGLSPLHF.

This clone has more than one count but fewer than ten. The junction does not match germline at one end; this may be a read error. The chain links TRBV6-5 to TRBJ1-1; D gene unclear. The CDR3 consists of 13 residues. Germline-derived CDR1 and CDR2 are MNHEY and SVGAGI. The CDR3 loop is CASSYSIGVETFF. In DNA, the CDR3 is TGTGCCAGCAGTTACTCGATCGGGGTTGAAACTTTCTTT.

CDR3 in amino acids: CASSYGQGTYEQYF. In nucleotides, the CDR3 is TGCGCCAGCAGCTATGGACAGGGAACCTACGAGCAGTACTTC. This sequence joins TRBV5-1 and TRBJ2-7, with 8 bases aligning to TRBD1. There are 14 residues in the CDR3. Trimming cost V 3 bases and J 2 bases; bases outside gene matches: 4. Germline V CDR1 and CDR2: SGHRS, YFSETQ.

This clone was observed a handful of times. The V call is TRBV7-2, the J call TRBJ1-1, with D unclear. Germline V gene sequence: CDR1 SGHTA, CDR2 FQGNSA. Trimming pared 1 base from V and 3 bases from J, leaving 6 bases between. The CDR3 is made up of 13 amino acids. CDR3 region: CASSLVTDTEAFF. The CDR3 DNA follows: TGTGCCAGCAGCTTAGTCACAGACACTGAAGCTTTCTTT.

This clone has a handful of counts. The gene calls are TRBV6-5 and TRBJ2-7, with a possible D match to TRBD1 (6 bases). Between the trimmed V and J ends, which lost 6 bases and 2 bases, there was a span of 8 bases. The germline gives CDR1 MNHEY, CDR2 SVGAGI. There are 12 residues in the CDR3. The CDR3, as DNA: TGTGCCAGCAGGGGGGACACCTACGAGCAGTACTTC. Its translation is CASRGDTYEQYF.

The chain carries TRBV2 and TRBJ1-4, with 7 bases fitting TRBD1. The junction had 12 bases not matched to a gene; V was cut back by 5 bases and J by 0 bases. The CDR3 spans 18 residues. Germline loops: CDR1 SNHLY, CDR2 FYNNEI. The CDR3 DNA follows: TGTGCCAGCAGTACCCCGGGACAGACCATTGCAACTAATGAAAAACTGTTTTTT. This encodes CASSTPGQTIATNEKLFF.

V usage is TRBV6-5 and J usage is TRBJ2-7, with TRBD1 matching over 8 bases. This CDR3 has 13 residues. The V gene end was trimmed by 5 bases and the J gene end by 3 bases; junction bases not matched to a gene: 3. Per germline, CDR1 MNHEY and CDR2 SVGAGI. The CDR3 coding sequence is TGTGCCAGCAGTATAGGACAGGGCTACGAGCAGTACTTC. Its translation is CASSIGQGYEQYF.

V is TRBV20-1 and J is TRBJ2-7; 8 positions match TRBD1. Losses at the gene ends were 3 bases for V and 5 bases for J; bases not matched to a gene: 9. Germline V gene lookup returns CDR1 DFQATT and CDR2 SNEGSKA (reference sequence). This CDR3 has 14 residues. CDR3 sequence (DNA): TGCAGTGCTAGTGAGGGACAGGCACCCAACGAGCAGTACTTC. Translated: CSASEGQAPNEQYF.

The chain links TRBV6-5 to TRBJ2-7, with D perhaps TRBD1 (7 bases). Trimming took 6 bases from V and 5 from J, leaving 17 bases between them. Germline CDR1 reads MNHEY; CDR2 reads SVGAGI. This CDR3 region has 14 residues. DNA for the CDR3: TGTGCCAGCAGGGAGGGGGCAGGGTGGAACGAGCAGTACTTC. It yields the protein CASREGAGWNEQYF.

The CDR3 nucleotides read TGTGCCAGCAGCTGGGGCCCCTATAATTCACCCCTCCACTTT. Translated, it gives CASSWGPYNSPLHF. V is TRBV27 and J is TRBJ1-6; a possible D gene is TRBD1 (5 bases). The germline V gene has CDR1 MNHEY and CDR2 SMNVEV (reference sequence). The germline V and J ends were trimmed by 6 bases and 2 bases, with 8 bases remaining between them. The CDR3 sequence is 14 residues long.

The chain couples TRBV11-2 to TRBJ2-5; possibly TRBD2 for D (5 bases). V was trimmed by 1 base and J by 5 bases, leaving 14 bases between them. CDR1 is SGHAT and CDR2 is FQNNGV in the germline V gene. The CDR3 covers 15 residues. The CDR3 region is CASSLGGQSHETQYF. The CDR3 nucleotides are TGTGCCAGCAGCTTAGGAGGGCAGAGCCACGAGACCCAGTACTTC.

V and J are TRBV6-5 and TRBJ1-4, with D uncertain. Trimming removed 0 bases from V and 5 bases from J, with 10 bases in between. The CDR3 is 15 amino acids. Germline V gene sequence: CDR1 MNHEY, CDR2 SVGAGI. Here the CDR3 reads CASSYSWQLNEKLFF. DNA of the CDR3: TGTGCCAGCAGTTACTCGTGGCAGTTAAATGAAAAACTGTTTTTT.

CDR3 protein: CAISGPPGGIQETQYF. CDR3 sequence (DNA): TGTGCCATCAGTGGCCCCCCCGGGGGGATCCAAGAGACCCAGTACTTC. The V call is TRBV10-3, the J call TRBJ2-5, with 7 bases identical to TRBD2. CDR3 length: 16 amino acids. CDR1 and CDR2 from the germline V gene are ENHRY and SYGVKD. The trim removed 4 bases at V and 1 base at J, leaving 9 bases unmatched.

The CDR3 spells CASTVDSYYGYTF. The CDR3 coding sequence is TGTGCCAGCACCGTTGACAGCTACTATGGCTACACCTTC. The rearrangement uses TRBV5-8 and TRBJ1-2, with D maybe TRBD1 (5 bases). V lost 6 bases and J 3 bases, leaving 12 bases between the germline ends. The CDR3 sequence is 13 residues long. The germline gives CDR1 SGHTS, CDR2 YDEGEE.

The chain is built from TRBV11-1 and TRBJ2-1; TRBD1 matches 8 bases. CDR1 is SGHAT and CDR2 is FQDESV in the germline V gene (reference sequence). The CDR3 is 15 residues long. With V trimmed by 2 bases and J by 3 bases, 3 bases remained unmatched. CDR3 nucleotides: TGTGCCAGCAGCTTACGACAGGGGATCTACAATGAGCAGTTCTTC. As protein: CASSLRQGIYNEQFF.

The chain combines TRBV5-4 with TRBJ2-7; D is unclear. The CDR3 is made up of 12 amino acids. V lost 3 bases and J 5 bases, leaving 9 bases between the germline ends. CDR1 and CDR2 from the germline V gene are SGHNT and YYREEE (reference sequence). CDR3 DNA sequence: TGTGCCAGCAGCTCCGAGCTCCACGAGCAGTACTTC. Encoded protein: CASSSELHEQYF.

DNA of the CDR3: TGCGCCAGCAGCTTGGCCGAGCGGGGAACCTACGAGCAGTACTTC. Its protein is CASSLAERGTYEQYF. The V gene is TRBV5-1, the J gene TRBJ2-7, with 7 bases fitting TRBD2. The CDR3 length is 15 residues. Trimming removed 0 bases from V and 2 bases from J; junction bases left unmatched: 5. The germline gives CDR1 SGHRS, CDR2 YFSETQ.